Only a few counts were recorded for the clone carrying this T cell receptor (beta chain). In the study's own analysis: For nucleated cells, counts were estimated from reference gene primer amplification. Sequenced by immunoSEQ multiplex PCR; TCRdb stores in-frame clones only, minus some. Clone size and the V and J calls come from that table; the DNA yielded D and trimming. The sample lists tens of thousands of clones, approximately 80% occurring once. The sample originates from a study of blood T cell repertoires in COVID-19. Overall study: Collection of acute and convalescent COVID-19 samples took place in the United States, Italy and Spain. T cells, B-cell-depleted T cells, or PBMCs provided the cDNA or gDNA that served as material.

V trimming: 7 bases; J trimming: 5 bases; junction bases outside the gene matches: 6. The CDR3 extends over 13 amino acids. Looked up from germline, CDR1 is SQVTM and CDR2 is ANQGSEA. The sequenced sample consisted of peripheral blood. The source is a human donor in a cohort sampled during active COVID-19. The V and J genes are TRBV29-1 and TRBJ2-1, with TRBD1 matching over 9 bases. CDR3: CSAHRGLDNEQFF. The CDR3 DNA reads TGCAGCGCCCACAGGGGGCTCGACAATGAGCAGTTCTTC.